What follows are 18 T cell receptor beta chains derived from one specimen sequenced in a study of cytomegalovirus exposure and HLA in healthy donors. The PCR employed 60 Vbeta primers together with 13 Jbeta primers. Using immunoSEQ multiplex PCR, the repertoire was profiled, and TCRdb retains in-frame clones only, with some absent. The table shows about 160,000 clones, with 65% to 85% occurring only once. Sequencing used PBMCs. The receptors were sampled from a man aged 60 to 69 in good health and CMV-seronegative.

V is TRBV5-1 and J is TRBJ1-1, with a weak D call TRBD1 (6 bases). Germline assignment: CDR1 SGHRS and CDR2 YFSETQ. The CDR3 consists of 14 residues. V was clipped by 7 bases and J by 1 base, with 14 bases between them. This chain's CDR3 is CASASGGGNTEAFF. In DNA form, the CDR3 reads TGCGCCAGCGCCTCGGGAGGGGGGAACACTGAAGCTTTCTTT.

The V gene is TRBV21-1, the J gene TRBJ2-7; TRBD1, the table's D call, was not compared with the DNA. TRBV21-1 is flagged as a pseudogene. This CDR3 region has 15 residues. This CDR3 reads CASSRQGPYSYEQYF. The CDR3 nucleotides are TGTGCCAGCAGCCGACAGGGGCCTTACTCCTACGAGCAGTACTTC.

This chain joins TRBV9 and TRBJ2-5; D not certain. This CDR3 spans 12 amino acids. Germline CDR1 SGDLS, CDR2 YYNGEE. V lost 4 bases to trimming and J lost 11 bases, with 15 bases between them. CDR3 sequence (DNA): TGTGCCAGCAGCTTTATCGGGTTGAAACAGTACTTC. It codes for CASSFIGLKQYF.

The rearrangement links TRBV6-1 to TRBJ2-3; D unresolved. The CDR3 sequence is 13 residues long. Trimming pared 8 bases from V and 4 bases from J, leaving 13 bases between. Germline V gene sequence: CDR1 MNHNS, CDR2 SASEGT. The DNA of the CDR3 is TGTGCCAGCCGGATGCAGGTAGCAGATACGCAGTATTTT. This gives the protein CASRMQVADTQYF.

V usage is TRBV11-3 and J usage is TRBJ2-5; D may be TRBD1 (7 bases). CDR3 length: 17 amino acids. In germline, CDR1 is SGHNT, CDR2 YENEEA. V lost 1 base and J lost 5, with 20 bases in between. CDR3 residues: CASSLAAGVGGQETQYF. CDR3 DNA sequence: TGTGCCAGCAGCTTAGCTGCAGGCGTCGGGGGACAGGAGACCCAGTACTTC.

This clone has a handful of counts. This chain links TRBV28 with TRBJ2-7; 9 nucleotides align to TRBD2. Germline CDR1 reads MDHEN; CDR2 reads SYDVKM. After removal of 7 bases from V and 9 bases from J, the junction contained 13 bases not matched to a gene. The CDR3 has 14 residues. The CDR3 sequence: CASNRAGGGKGQYF. CDR3 bases: TGTGCCAGCAATAGGGCGGGGGGGGGTAAAGGGCAGTACTTC.

This sequence joins TRBV7-9 and TRBJ1-2, with D perhaps matching TRBD1 (5 bases). This CDR3 comprises 13 residues. Trimming removed 3 bases at V and 7 bases at J, with 12 bases between. Looked up from germline, CDR1 is SEHNR and CDR2 is FQNEAQ (reference sequence). This chain's CDR3 is CASSFGGSRGYTF. CDR3 sequence (DNA): TGTGCCAGCAGCTTCGGGGGTTCCCGTGGCTACACCTTC.

The V call is TRBV30, the J call TRBJ1-4; the match to TRBD1 covers 7 bases. There are 15 residues in the CDR3. In germline, CDR1 is GTSNPN, CDR2 SVGIG (reference sequence). V shed 3 bases, J shed 4 bases, and the junction held 8 bases outside the gene matches. The CDR3 DNA reads TGTGCCTGGAGAATAATCGGGACAGTTAATGAAAAACTGTTTTTT. Its protein is CAWRIIGTVNEKLFF.

This clone occurred a few times. V gene TRBV5-1 combines with J gene TRBJ1-2; no reliable D call. There are 12 residues in the CDR3. Per the germline V gene, CDR1 is SGHRS and CDR2 is YFSETQ. V dropped 2 bases and J dropped 4 bases, with 6 bases sitting between them. CDR3 sequence (DNA): TGCGCCAGCAGCTTAGACATCTATGGCTACACCTTC. Translated, it gives CASSLDIYGYTF.

The J gene is TRBJ1-3, the V gene TRBV6-5; 10 bases align to TRBD1. Trimming at V came to 2 bases and at J to 7 bases, leaving 5 bases not matched to a gene. Germline V gene sequence: CDR1 MNHEY, CDR2 SVGAGI. The CDR3 has 15 amino acids. The CDR3 nucleotides are TGTGCCAGCAGTTACCAGAAGGGACAGGGGAACACCATATATTTT. It is translated as CASSYQKGQGNTIYF.

The gene calls are TRBV9 and TRBJ2-7; the D gene is possibly TRBD1 (6 bases). From germline, CDR1 is SGDLS and CDR2 YYNGEE. The CDR3 totals 16 residues. V dropped 4 bases and J dropped 3 bases, with 20 bases sitting between them. This CDR3 is CASSHGFGTSLYEQYF. For the CDR3, the DNA is TGTGCCAGCAGCCATGGATTCGGGACATCGCTCTACGAGCAGTACTTC.

The chain employs TRBV6-1 and TRBJ2-5, with TRBD2 matching 11 bases. The CDR3 is 15 residues long. Per germline, CDR1 MNHNS and CDR2 SASEGT. The J segment lost 4 bases and the V segment lost 6 bases, leaving 7 bases of the junction unmatched. The CDR3, as DNA: TGTGCCAGCAGGGGGGTTAGCGGGAGGGCAGAGACCCAGTACTTC. Translated, it gives CASRGVSGRAETQYF.

The chain recombines TRBV11-2 with TRBJ2-7; 10 bases line up with TRBD1. There are 14 residues in the CDR3. In germline, CDR1 is SGHAT, CDR2 FQNNGV. V trimming: 6 bases; J trimming: 4 bases; junction bases outside the gene matches: 6. DNA for the CDR3: TGTGCCAGCAGTATAGGGACAGGGGCATACGAGCAGTACTTC. This encodes CASSIGTGAYEQYF.

This clone turned up a few times. V and J are TRBV11-2 and TRBJ2-2, with TRBD2 matching 13 bases. This CDR3 is 14 amino acids long. V lost 5 bases, J lost 8 bases, and 2 bases stayed unmatched. Per the germline V gene, CDR1 is SGHAT and CDR2 is FQNNGV. The CDR3 sequence is CASSTGLAGGELFF. In DNA form, the CDR3 reads TGTGCCAGCAGCACGGGACTAGCGGGAGGGGAGCTGTTTTTT.

This clone was detected a few times. The chain uses TRBV5-1 and TRBJ2-2; D is ambiguous. CDR1 is SGHRS and CDR2 is YFSETQ in the germline V gene. V was cut by 4 bases and J by 0 bases, with 10 bases left in between. The CDR3 has 15 amino acids. CDR3 residues: CASSTTPPNTGELFF. The CDR3 DNA is TGCGCCAGCAGCACCACTCCACCGAACACCGGGGAGCTGTTTTTT. Full variable domain (rest looked up from reference TRBV5-1 and TRBJ2-2): KAGVTQTPRYLIKTRGQQVTLSCSPISGHRSVSWYQQTPGQGLQFLFEYFSETQRNKGNFPGRFSGRQFSNSRSEMNVSTLELGDSALYLCASSTTPPNTGELFFGEGSRLTVL.

The V and J genes are TRBV7-3 and TRBJ1-3; D not certain. This CDR3 region has 15 residues. The V end was cut by 2 bases, the J end by 0 bases, with 8 bases between. Per germline, CDR1 SGHTA and CDR2 FQGTGA. The CDR3 DNA reads as TGTGCCAGCAGCTTAGGTAGCTTCTCTGGAAACACCATATATTTT. Translating gives CASSLGSFSGNTIYF.

The chain couples TRBV7-9 to TRBJ1-6; 7 nucleotides match TRBD1. The germline gives CDR1 SEHNR, CDR2 FQNEAQ (reference sequence). The length of the CDR3 is 16 residues. The ends lost 1 base at V and 11 bases at J; junction bases unmatched: 11. CDR3 region: CASSLGSGGPGAPLHF. The CDR3 DNA follows: TGTGCCAGCAGCTTAGGTTCAGGGGGGCCGGGGGCACCCCTCCACTTT.

This chain uses TRBV14 with TRBJ2-7, with 9 bases matching TRBD2. The CDR3 consists of 18 residues. The trim removed 0 bases at V and 4 bases at J, leaving 13 bases unmatched. In germline, CDR1 is SGHDN, CDR2 FVKESK. CDR3 loop: CASSQDLRWPSGEYEQYF. The CDR3 DNA reads TGTGCCAGCAGCCAAGATCTCCGGTGGCCTAGCGGGGAGTACGAGCAGTACTTC.